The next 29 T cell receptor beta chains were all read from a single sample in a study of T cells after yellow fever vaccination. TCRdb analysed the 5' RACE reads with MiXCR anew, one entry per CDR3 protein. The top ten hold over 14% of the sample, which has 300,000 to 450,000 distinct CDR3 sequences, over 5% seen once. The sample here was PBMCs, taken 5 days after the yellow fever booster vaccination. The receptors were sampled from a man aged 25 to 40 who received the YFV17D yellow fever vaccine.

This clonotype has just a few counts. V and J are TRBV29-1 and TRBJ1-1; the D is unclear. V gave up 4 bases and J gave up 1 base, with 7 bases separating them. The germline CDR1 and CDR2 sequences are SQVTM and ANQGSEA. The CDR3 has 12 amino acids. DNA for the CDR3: TGCAGCGTTGCGTCAGGGAACACTGAAGCTTTCTTT. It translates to CSVASGNTEAFF.

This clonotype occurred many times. CDR3 sequence: CASSAQQQETQYF. The CDR3 DNA reads TGTGCCAGCAGTGCACAACAGCAAGAGACCCAGTACTTC. This sequence joins TRBV2 and TRBJ2-5, with unresolved D. This CDR3 contains 13 residues. V was clipped by 4 bases and J by 2 bases, with 8 bases between them. The germline CDR1 and CDR2 sequences are SNHLY and FYNNEI.

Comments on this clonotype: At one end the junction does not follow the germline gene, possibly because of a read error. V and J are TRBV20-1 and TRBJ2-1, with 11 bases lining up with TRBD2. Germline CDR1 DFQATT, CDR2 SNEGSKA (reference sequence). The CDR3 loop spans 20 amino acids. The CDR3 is CCARDQGVASGRTSYNEQFF. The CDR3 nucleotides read TGCTGTGCTAGAGATCAGGGGGTCGCTAGCGGGAGGACCTCCTACAATGAGCAGTTCTTC.

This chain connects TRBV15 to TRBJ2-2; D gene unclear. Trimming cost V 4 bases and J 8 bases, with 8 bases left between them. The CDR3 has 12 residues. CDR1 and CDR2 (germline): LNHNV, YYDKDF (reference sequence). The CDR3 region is CATSKQPGELFF. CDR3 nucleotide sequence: TGTGCCACCAGCAAACAGCCAGGGGAGCTGTTTTTT. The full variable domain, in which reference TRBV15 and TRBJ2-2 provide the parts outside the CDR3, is DAMVIQNPRYQVTQFGKPVTLSCSQTLNHNVMYWYQQKSSQAPKLLFHYYDKDFNNEADTPDNFQSRRPNTSFCFLDIRSPGLGDTAMYLCATSKQPGELFFGEGSRLTVL.

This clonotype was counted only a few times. CDR3 in amino acids: CASSSLVVRQETQYF. CDR3 bases: TGTGCCAGCAGCTCCCTGGTGGTCCGACAAGAGACCCAGTACTTC. The rearrangement uses TRBV5-6 and TRBJ2-5; no definite D call. Trimming removed 3 bases at V and 2 bases at J, with 14 bases between. CDR1 and CDR2 from the germline V gene are SGHDT and YYEEEE. This CDR3 region has 15 residues.

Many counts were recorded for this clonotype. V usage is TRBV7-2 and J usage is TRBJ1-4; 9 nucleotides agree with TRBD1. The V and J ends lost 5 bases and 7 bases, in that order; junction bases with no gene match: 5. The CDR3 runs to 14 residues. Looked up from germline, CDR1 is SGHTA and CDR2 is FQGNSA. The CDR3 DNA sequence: TGTGCCAGCAGCCAGGGACAGGGAGGTGAAAAACTGTTTTTT. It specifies CASSQGQGGEKLFF.

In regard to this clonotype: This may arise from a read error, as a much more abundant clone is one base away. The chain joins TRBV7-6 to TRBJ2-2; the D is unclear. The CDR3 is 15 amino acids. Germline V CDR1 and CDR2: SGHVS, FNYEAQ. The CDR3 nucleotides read TGTACCAGCAGCTTAGGGTGGGGTTACACCGGGGAGCTGTTTTTT. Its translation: CTSSLGWGYTGELFF.

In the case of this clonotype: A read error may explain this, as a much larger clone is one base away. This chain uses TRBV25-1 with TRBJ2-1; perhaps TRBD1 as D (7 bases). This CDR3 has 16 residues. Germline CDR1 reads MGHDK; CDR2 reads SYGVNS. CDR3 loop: CDSSEEGSRGANEQFF. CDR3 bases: TGTGACAGCAGTGAAGAAGGTAGCAGGGGGGCCAATGAGCAGTTCTTC.

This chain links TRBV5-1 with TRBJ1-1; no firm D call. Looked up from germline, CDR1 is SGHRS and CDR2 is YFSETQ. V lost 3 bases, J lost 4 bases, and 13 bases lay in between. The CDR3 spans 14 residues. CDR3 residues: CASSSDAKGTEAFF. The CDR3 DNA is TGCGCCAGCAGCTCGGACGCGAAGGGCACTGAAGCTTTCTTT.

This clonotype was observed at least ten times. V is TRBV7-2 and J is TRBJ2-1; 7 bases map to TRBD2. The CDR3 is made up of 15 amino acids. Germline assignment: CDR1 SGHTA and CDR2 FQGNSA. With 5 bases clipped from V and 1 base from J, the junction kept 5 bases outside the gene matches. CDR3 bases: TGTGCCAGCAGCCCGCTCGGGGGGTCCTACAATGAGCAGTTCTTC. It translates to CASSPLGGSYNEQFF. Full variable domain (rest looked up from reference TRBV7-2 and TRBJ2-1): GAGVSQSPSNKVTEKGKDVELRCDPISGHTALYWYRQSLGQGLEFLIYFQGNSAPDKSGLPSDRFSAERTGGSVSTLTIQRTQQEDSAVYLCASSPLGGSYNEQFFGPGTRLTVL.

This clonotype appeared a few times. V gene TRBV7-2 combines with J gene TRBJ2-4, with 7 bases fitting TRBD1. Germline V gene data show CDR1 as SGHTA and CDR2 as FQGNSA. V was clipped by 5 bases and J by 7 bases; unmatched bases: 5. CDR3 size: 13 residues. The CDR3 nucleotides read TGTGCCAGCAGCACGGGACAGTGGAACATTCAGTACTTC. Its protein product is CASSTGQWNIQYF.

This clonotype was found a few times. CDR3 protein: CASSLELARNEQFF. CDR3 nucleotides: TGTGCCAGCAGCTTAGAATTAGCCCGAAATGAGCAGTTCTTC. The chain is built from TRBV7-2 and TRBJ2-1; D call uncertain. V gave up 1 base and J gave up 7 bases, with 11 bases separating them. The CDR3 runs 14 residues. Germline CDR1 is SGHTA and CDR2 is FQGNSA.

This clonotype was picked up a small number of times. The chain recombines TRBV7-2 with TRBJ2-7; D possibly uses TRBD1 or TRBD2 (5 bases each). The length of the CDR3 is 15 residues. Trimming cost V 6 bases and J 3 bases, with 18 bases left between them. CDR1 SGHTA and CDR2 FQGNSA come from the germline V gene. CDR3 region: CASSSGPGRHYEQYF. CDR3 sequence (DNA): TGTGCCAGCAGTTCGGGGCCGGGCCGTCACTACGAGCAGTACTTC.

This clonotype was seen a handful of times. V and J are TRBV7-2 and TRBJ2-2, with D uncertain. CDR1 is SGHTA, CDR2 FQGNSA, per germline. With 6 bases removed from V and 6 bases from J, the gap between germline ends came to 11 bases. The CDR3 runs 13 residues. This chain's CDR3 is CASSFGTAGELFF. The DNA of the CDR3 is TGTGCCAGCAGTTTCGGTACGGCCGGGGAGCTGTTTTTT.

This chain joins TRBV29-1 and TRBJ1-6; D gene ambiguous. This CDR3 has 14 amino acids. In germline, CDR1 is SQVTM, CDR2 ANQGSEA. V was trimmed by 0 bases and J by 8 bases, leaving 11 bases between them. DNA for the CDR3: TGCAGCGTTGAAGATCGATCCTCGGATTCACCCCTCCACTTT. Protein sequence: CSVEDRSSDSPLHF.

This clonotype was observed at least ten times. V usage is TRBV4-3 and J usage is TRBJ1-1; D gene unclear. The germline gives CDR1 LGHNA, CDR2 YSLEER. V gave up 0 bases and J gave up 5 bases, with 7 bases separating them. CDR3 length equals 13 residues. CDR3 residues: CASSQDTGTEAFF. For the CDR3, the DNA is TGCGCCAGCAGCCAAGATACGGGAACTGAAGCTTTCTTT.

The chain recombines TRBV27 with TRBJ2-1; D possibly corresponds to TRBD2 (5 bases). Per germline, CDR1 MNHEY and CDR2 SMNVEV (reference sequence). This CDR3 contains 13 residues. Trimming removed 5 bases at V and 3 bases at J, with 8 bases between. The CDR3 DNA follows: TGTGCCAGCAGTAGCGGAGTCTACAATGAGCAGTTCTTC. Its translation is CASSSGVYNEQFF.

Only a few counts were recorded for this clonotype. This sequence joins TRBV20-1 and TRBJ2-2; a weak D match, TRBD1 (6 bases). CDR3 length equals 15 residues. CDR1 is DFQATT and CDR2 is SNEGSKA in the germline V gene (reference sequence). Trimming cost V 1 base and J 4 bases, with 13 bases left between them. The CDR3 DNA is TGCAGTGCTAGAGCCCAGGGGCAAATCACCGGGGAGCTGTTTTTT. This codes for CSARAQGQITGELFF.

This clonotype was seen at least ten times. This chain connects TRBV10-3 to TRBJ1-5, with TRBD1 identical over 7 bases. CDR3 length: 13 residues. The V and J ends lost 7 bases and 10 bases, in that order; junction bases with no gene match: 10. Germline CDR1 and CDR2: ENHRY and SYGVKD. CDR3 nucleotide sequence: TGTGCCATCAACTTCGACAGGGAATCACCCCAGCATTTT. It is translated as CAINFDRESPQHF.

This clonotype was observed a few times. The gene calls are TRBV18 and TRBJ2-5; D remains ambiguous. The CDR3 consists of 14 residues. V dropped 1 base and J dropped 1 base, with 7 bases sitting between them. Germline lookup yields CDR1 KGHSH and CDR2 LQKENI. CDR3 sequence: CASSPRLSQETQYF. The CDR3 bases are TGTGCCAGCTCACCACGGCTTTCCCAAGAGACCCAGTACTTC.

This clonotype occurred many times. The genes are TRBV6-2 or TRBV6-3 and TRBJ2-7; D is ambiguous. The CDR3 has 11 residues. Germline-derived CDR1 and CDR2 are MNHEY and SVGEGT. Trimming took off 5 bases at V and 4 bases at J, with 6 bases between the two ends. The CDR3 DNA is TGTGCCAGCAGTACCTTGTACGAGCAGTACTTC. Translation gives CASSTLYEQYF.

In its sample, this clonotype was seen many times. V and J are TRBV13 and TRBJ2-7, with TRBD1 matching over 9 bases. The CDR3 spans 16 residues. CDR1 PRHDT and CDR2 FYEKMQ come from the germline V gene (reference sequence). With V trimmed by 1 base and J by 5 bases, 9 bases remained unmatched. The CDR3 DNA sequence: TGTGCCAGCAGCTTAGACAGGGGGCCGGGTAGCCACGAGCAGTACTTC. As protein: CASSLDRGPGSHEQYF.

CDR3 region: CASSESYGNTDTQYF. CDR3 DNA sequence: TGCGCCAGCAGTGAGTCGTACGGGAACACAGATACGCAGTATTTT. This chain joins TRBV10-1 and TRBJ2-3; weak D call: TRBD2 (5 bases). The V gene's germline CDR1 is WNHNN and CDR2 SYGVQD (reference sequence). This CDR3 contains 15 residues. Trimming removed 0 bases from V and 2 bases from J, with 9 bases in between.

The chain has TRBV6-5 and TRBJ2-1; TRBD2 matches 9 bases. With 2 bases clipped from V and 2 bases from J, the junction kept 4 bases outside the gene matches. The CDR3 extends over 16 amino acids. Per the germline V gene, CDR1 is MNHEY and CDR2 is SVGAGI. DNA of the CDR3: TGTGCCAGCAGTTACGTAGCGGGAGCAACCTACAATGAGCAGTTCTTC. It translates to CASSYVAGATYNEQFF.

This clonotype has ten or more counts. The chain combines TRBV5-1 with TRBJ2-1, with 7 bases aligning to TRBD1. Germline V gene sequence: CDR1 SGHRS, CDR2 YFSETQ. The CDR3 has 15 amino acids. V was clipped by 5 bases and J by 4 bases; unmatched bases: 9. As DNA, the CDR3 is TGCGCCAGCAGAAACGACAGGGTGGGGTACAATGAGCAGTTCTTC. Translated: CASRNDRVGYNEQFF.

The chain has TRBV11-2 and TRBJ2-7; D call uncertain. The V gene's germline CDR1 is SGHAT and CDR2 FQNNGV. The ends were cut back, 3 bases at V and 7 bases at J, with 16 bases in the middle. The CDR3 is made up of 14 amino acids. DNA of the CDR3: TGTGCCAGCAGCTTTGGGCTCCCCCGTAGGGAGCAGTACTTC. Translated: CASSFGLPRREQYF.

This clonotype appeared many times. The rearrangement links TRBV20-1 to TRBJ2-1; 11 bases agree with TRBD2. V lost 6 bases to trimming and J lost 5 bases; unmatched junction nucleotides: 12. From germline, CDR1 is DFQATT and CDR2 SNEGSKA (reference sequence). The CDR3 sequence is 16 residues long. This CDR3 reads CSAPIGTSGFDNEQFF. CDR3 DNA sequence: TGCAGTGCCCCAATCGGGACTAGCGGTTTCGACAATGAGCAGTTCTTC.

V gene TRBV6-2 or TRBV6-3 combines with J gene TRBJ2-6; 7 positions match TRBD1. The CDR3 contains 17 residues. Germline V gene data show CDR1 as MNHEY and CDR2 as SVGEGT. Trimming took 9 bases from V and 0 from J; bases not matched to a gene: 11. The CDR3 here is CASARQGGVSGANVLTF. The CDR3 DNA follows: TGTGCCAGTGCCCGACAGGGTGGAGTCTCTGGGGCCAACGTCCTGACTTTC.

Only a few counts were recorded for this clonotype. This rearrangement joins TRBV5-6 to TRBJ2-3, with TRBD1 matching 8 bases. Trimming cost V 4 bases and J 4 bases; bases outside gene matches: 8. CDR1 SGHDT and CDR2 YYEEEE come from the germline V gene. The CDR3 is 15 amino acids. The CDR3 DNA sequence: TGTGCCAGCAGCGCCGAATCAGGGGGCGCAGATACGCAGTATTTT. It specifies CASSAESGGADTQYF.